This T cell receptor (beta chain) was obtained from a study of human T cells and chemical hapten exposure (dated by TCRdb to about 2021). In terms of the full investigation: For sensitization, 2% DPC in acetone was applied to a 2 cm by 2 cm area of upper inner arm skin. Throughout the study period of roughly five months, patients also received therapeutic DPC doses to the scalp every week. Patch testing on the upper back used Finn chambers containing 0.01% DPC, with scoring done after 6 days according to International Contact Dermatitis Research Group standards. Most of the patients in the cohort were female, and the cohort covered alopecia areata with under or over 50% scalp involvement, alopecia totalis and alopecia universalis. The libraries were sequenced as a pool, and the TCR yield per sample differed mostly because of small variations in library volumes within the pool. This study followed changes in the peripheral blood TCR repertoire in vivo during primary and secondary sensitization of alopecia patients to the hapten diphenylcyclopropenone (DPC). Patient blood was sampled pre-sensitization (week 0) and at 2, 6 and about 24 weeks after DPC sensitization. Blood for TCR sequencing was provided by twenty-nine alopecia patients at one to four time points (pre-sensitization, 2, 6 and 24 weeks). What the work shows at the level of the full study, not this receptor alone: All patients had alopecia, a presumed autoimmune disease, so their immune response might differ from that of healthy individuals. DPC sensitization did not change the number of TCRs with a frequency above 1 in 1000, and there was no evidence of changes in global repertoire structure. Repeated subsampling changed both the strength of the expansion versus patch-test correlation and the threshold at which that correlation became significant. The number of PT1 expanded TCRs positively correlated with patch test score, significant at thresholds 8, 16 and 32 but not 4. Significantly more large CDR3 similarity clusters were formed by expanded TCRs than by pre-sensitization or healthy control sets, consistent with antigen-driven responses.

The time point label corresponds to: pre-sensitization, week 0. What the treatment or condition label conveys for this sample: therapeutic diphenylcyclopropenone sensitization with weekly scalp DPC. At each patch-test visit, blood was drawn before the patch test was applied. Eligible patients were aged 18 to 70, diagnosed with alopecia, deemed suitable for DPC therapy, and excluded if pregnant. Unfractionated whole blood was collected in Tempus Blood RNA tubes, and total RNA was extracted from that blood. In the case of this clonotype: Its antigen is currently not known. Base-call qualities are not available, and no considerably larger clone is one nucleotide away.

Receptor libraries were prepared by RACE. This sample was sequenced with a NextSeq 500. During library preparation, unique molecular identifiers were attached to individual cDNA molecules so that TCRs could be counted quantitatively and reproducibly. Each blood RNA sample was used to sequence both TCR alpha and TCR beta chains. For the original study's pipeline: Samples had a median of around 92,000 TCRs, with a range from roughly 23,224 to 700,000. The Decombinator software suite was used to annotate V, J and CDR3 in the TCR reads. For the PS versus PT1 abundance plots, all samples were subsampled to the same number of TCRs (28,000). Expanded TCRs were defined as absent before sensitization and observed at least eight times at the 2-week time point. The public reads were reanalyzed by TCRdb: fastp trimming at Q25, MiXCR alignment, in-frame beta chains only. CDR3 protein sequences are deduplicated, and each keeps its most common genes and DNA. The V and J calls follow TCRdb's processing rather than the paper's. Recorded for this sample are about 74,000 distinct CDR3 sequences; 12% to 15% of them occurred a single time. The ten most abundant clones make up around 4.2% of the sample.

The CDR3, from cysteine to phenylalanine, totals 13 residues. This entry keeps only the CDR3 DNA: 39 bases, framed from base 1. V drops 6 bases and J drops 5 bases, leaving 12 bases in between. CDR1 and CDR2 are drawn from the germline V gene (reference sequence): LNHDA, SQIVND. The origin of this receptor is a woman aged 45-65 years with alopecia areata. Some clones in this sample may be carry-over from other donors' samples. Rearrangement joined TRBV19 to TRBJ2-3, with a tentative D gene TRBD2 over 5 matching bases. This sample comprised whole blood, obtained in connection with sensitization to the hapten diphenylcyclopropenone (DPC). The CDR3 here reads CASSRGNEDTQYF. The DNA reads TGTGCCAGTAGCCGGGGTAATGAAGATACGCAGTATTTT.